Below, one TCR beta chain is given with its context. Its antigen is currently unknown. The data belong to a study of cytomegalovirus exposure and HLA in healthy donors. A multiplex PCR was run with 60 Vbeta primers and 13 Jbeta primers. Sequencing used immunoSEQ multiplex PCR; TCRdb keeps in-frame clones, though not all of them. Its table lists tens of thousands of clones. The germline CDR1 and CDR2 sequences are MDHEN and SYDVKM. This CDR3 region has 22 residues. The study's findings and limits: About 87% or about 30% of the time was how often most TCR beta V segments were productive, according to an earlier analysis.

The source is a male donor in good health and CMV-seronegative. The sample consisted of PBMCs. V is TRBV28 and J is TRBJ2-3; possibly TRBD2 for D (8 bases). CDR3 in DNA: TGTGCAGGTACGTCCTGGACAGGAGCTTCCGGGACTAGTATTGAAGTCACAGATACGCAGTATTTT. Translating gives CAGTSWTGASGTSIEVTDTQYF.